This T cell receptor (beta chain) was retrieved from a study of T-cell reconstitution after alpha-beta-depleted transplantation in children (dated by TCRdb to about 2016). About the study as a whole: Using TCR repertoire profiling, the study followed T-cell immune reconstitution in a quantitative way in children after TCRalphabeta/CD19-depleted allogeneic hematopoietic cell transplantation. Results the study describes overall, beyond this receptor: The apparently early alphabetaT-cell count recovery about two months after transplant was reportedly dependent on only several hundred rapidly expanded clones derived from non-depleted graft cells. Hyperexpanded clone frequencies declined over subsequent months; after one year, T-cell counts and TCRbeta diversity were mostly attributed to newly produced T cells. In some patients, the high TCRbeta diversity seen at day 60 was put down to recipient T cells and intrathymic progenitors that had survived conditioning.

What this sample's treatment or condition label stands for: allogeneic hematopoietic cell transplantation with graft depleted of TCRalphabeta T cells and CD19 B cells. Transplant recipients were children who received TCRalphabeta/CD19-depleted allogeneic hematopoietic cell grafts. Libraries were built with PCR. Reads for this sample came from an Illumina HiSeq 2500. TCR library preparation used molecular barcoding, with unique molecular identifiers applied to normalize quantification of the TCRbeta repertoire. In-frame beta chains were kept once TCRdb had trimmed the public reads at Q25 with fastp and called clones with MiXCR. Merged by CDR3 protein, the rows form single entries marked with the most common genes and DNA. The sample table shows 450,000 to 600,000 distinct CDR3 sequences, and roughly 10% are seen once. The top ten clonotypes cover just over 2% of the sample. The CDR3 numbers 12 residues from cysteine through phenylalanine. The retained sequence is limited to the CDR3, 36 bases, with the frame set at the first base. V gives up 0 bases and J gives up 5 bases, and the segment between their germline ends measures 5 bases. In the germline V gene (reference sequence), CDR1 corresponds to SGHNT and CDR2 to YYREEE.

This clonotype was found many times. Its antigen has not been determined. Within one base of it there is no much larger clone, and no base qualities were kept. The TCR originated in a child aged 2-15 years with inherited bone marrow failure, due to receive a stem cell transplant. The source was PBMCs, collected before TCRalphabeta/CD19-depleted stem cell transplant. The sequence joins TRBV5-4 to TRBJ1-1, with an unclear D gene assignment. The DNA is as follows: TGTGCCAGCAGCTTGGATGGTACTGAAGCTTTCTTT. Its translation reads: CASSLDGTEAFF.